The 4 T cell receptor beta chains listed next were all sequenced from one sample in a study of blood T cell repertoires in COVID-19. The protocol was immunoSEQ multiplex PCR, while the TCRdb copy is restricted to in-frame clones and leaves out a portion. Among some 160,000 clones listed, roughly 91% were seen once. The sample was peripheral blood. Receptors originate from a man aged 18 to 29 with acute or convalescent COVID-19.

This chain joins TRBV6-1 and TRBJ2-3; D remains ambiguous. The V gene's germline CDR1 is MNHNS and CDR2 SASEGT. The V end was cut by 2 bases, the J end by 5 bases, with 5 bases between. The CDR3 is 12 amino acids. CDR3 DNA sequence: TGTGCCAGCAGTGAATCGGTAGATACGCAGTATTTT. Translation gives CASSESVDTQYF.

The V call is TRBV19, the J call TRBJ2-1; no clear D gene. Deletions cut 7 bases from V and 4 bases from J, with 8 bases between. The CDR3 totals 12 residues. Germline V lookup: CDR1 LNHDA, CDR2 SQIVND (reference sequence). The CDR3 DNA reads TGTGCCAGTAAAAGCTTTTACAATGAGCAGTTCTTC. This gives the protein CASKSFYNEQFF.

CDR3 sequence: CASSQAPPGVRYNEQFF. In DNA, the CDR3 is TGTGCCAGCAGCCAAGCTCCCCCGGGGGTTCGCTACAATGAGCAGTTCTTC. This chain joins TRBV3-1 (or the pseudogene TRBV3-2) and TRBJ2-1, with D maybe TRBD2 (6 bases). The germline CDR1 and CDR2 sequences are LGHDT and YNNKEL (reference sequence). V lost 1 base, J lost 3 bases, and 16 bases lay in between. There are 17 residues in the CDR3.

The rearrangement joins TRBV5-1 to TRBJ2-7; possibly TRBD1 for D (6 bases). Looked up from germline, CDR1 is SGHRS and CDR2 is YFSETQ. Trimming cost V 3 bases and J 2 bases, with 15 bases left between them. The CDR3 contains 15 residues. CDR3 sequence (DNA): TGCGCCAGCAGCTCAACACAGGGTGGGGCCTACGAGCAGTACTTC. Protein product: CASSSTQGGAYEQYF.